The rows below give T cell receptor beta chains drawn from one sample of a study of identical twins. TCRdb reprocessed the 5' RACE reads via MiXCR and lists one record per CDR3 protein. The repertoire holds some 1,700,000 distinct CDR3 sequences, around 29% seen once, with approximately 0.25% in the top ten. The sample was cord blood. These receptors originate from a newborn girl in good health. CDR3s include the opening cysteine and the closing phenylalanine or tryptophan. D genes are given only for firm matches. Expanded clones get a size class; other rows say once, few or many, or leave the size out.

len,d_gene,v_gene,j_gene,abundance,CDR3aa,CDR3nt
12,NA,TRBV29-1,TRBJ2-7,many,CSAQGRSYEQYF,TGCAGCGCTCAGGGAAGGTCCTACGAGCAGTACTTC
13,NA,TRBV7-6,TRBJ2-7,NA,CASSLQGWVEQYF,TGTGCCAGCAGCTTACAGGGATGGGTCGAGCAGTACTTC
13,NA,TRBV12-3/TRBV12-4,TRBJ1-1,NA,CASRLTDNTEAFF,TGTGCCAGCAGACTTACAGACAACACTGAAGCTTTCTTT
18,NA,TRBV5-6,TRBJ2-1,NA,CASSPYQGGSLSYNEQFF,TGTGCCAGCAGCCCTTACCAGGGTGGCAGCCTCTCCTACAATGAGCAGTTCTTC
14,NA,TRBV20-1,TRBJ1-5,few,CSARWGSGHQPQHF,TGCAGTGCTAGGTGGGGGTCAGGTCATCAGCCCCAGCATTTT
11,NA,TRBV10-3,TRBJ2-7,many,CAISEVSEQYF,TGTGCCATCAGTGAGGTCTCCGAGCAGTACTTC
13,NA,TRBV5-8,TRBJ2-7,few,CASSHFGTYEQYF,TGTGCCAGCAGCCACTTTGGCACCTACGAGCAGTACTTC
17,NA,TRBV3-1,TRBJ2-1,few,CASSQRFVGQPVYEQFF,TGTGCCAGCAGCCAGCGGTTCGTAGGACAGCCGGTTTATGAGCAGTTCTTC
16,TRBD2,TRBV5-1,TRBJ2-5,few,CASSFRTSGAQETQYF,TGCGCCAGCAGCTTTCGGACTAGCGGAGCCCAAGAGACCCAGTACTTC
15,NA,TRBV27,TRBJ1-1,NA,CASSLHRPPNTEAFF,TGTGCCAGCAGTTTACACCGTCCACCGAACACTGAAGCTTTCTTT
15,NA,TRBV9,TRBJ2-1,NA,CASSPLLLGNNEQFF,TGTGCCAGCAGCCCCCTGCTGCTGGGGAACAATGAGCAGTTCTTC
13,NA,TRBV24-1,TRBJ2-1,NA,CATSDFRNNEQFF,TGTGCCACCAGTGATTTTAGGAACAACGAGCAGTTCTTC
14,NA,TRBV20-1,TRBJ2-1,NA,CSARRNPKHNEQFF,TGCAGTGCTAGGCGAAACCCCAAGCACAATGAGCAGTTCTTC
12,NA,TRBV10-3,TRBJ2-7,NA,CAIGTDTYEQYF,TGTGCCATCGGAACGGATACCTACGAGCAGTACTTC
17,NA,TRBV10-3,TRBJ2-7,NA,CAISESFMGAASYEQYF,TGTGCCATCAGTGAGTCGTTCATGGGTGCAGCCTCCTACGAGCAGTACTTC
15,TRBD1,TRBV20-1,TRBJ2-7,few,CSASPGQGAQYEQYF,TGCAGTGCTAGCCCGGGACAGGGGGCCCAATACGAGCAGTACTTC
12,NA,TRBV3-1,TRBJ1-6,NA,CASSSRTSPLHF,TGTGCCAGCAGCAGTCGCACTTCACCCCTCCACTTT
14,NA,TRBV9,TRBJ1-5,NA,CASSVGGGVDPQHF,TGTGCCAGCAGCGTAGGCGGAGGGGTCGATCCCCAGCATTTT
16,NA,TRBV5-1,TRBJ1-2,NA,CASSLDKGGRNYGYTF,TGCGCCAGCAGCTTGGATAAGGGGGGGAGGAACTATGGCTACACCTTC
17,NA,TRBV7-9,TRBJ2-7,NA,CASSLVTFDRPFYEQYF,TGTGCCAGCAGCTTAGTTACGTTTGACAGACCCTTCTACGAGCAGTACTTC
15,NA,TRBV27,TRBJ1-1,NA,CASRSKGGAYTEAFF,TGTGCCAGCCGCTCAAAGGGGGGCGCGTACACTGAAGCTTTCTTT
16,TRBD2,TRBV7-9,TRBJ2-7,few,CASSYQGLAGSYEQYF,TGTGCCAGCAGCTACCAAGGACTAGCGGGATCCTACGAGCAGTACTTC
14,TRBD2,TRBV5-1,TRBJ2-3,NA,CASGLAGGKDTQYF,TGCGCCAGCGGACTAGCGGGGGGGAAAGACACGCAGTATTTT
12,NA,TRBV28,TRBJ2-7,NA,CASSLLDYDQYF,TGTGCCAGCAGTTTATTGGACTACGACCAGTACTTC
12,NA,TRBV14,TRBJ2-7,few,CASRRQAYEQYF,TGTGCCAGCAGGAGACAGGCCTACGAGCAGTACTTC